The clone carrying this T cell receptor beta chain showed up just once. V gave up 4 bases and J gave up 0 bases, with 10 bases separating them. The CDR3 has 16 amino acids. In germline, CDR1 is SNHLY, CDR2 FYNNEI. Profiled with immunoSEQ multiplex PCR; TCRdb holds only in-frame clones, not every one. This sample has roughly 64,000 clones; roughly 82% occur once, and the top ten carry roughly 5.6%. The data are from a study of blood T cell repertoires in COVID-19. Study context: In each case, the material was cDNA or gDNA derived from T cells, B-cell-depleted T cells, or PBMCs.

The clonotype was recovered from a woman aged 60-75 years with acute or convalescent COVID-19. The chain is built from TRBV2 and TRBJ2-6; tentative D call: TRBD1 (6 bases). What was sequenced was peripheral blood. The CDR3 DNA reads as TGTGCCAGCAGTGGGGGACACTTCTCTGGGGCCAACGTCCTGACTTTC. Its translation: CASSGGHFSGANVLTF.